Here is one TCR beta chain with its context. The data belong to a study of blood T cell repertoires in COVID-19. Repertoires were generated with immunoSEQ multiplex PCR, while TCRdb's copy carries only in-frame clones and drops some. The sample lists 250,000 to 350,000 clones, roughly 80% seen once, with almost 1.5% in the top ten. The receptor comes from a human donor with COVID-19, enrolled during active disease. The donor label of this sample is uncertain. The specimen sequenced was peripheral blood.

The CDR3 bases are TGTGCCAGCAGTGAGACAGATAGGAACACTGAAGCTTTCTTT. It translates to CASSETDRNTEAFF. The J gene is TRBJ1-1, the V gene TRBV28, with D tentatively TRBD1 (5 bases). CDR1 is MDHEN and CDR2 is SYDVKM in the germline V gene. The CDR3 extends over 14 amino acids. Trimming took 5 bases from V and 1 from J, leaving 11 bases between them.